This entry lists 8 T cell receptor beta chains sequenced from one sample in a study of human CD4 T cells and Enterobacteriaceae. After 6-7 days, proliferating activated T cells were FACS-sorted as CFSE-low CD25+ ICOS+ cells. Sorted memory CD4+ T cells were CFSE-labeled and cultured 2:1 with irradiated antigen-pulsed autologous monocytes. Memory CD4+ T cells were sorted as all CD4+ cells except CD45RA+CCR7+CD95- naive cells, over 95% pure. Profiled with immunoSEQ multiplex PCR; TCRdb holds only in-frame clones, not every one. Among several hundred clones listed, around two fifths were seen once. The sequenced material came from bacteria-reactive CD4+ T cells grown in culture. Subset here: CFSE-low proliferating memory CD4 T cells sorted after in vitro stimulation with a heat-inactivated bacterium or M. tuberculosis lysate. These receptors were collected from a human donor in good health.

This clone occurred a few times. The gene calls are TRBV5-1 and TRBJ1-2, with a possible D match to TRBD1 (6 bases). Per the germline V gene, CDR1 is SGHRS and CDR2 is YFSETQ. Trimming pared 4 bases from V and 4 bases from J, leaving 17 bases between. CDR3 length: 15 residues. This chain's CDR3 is CASSARGRGIYGYTF. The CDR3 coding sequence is TGCGCCAGCAGCGCCAGGGGCCGGGGTATCTATGGCTACACCTTC.

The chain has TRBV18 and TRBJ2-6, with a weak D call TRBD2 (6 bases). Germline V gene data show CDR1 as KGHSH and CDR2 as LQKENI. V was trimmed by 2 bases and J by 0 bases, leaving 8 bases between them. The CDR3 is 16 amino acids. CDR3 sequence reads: CASSPAGSSGANVLTF. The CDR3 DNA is TGTGCCAGCTCACCAGCGGGAAGCTCTGGGGCCAACGTCCTGACTTTC. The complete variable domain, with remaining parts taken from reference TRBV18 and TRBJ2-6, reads NAGVMQNPRHLVRRRGQEARLRCSPMKGHSHVYWYRQLPEEGLKFMVYLQKENIIDESGMPKERFSAEFPKEGPSILRIQQVVRGDSAAYFCASSPAGSSGANVLTFGAGSRLTVL.

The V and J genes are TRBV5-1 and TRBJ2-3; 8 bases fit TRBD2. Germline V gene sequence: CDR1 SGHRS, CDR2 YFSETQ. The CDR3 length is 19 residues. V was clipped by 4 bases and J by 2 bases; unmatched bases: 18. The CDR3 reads CASSAGKAGAAYTTDTQYF. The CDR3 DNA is TGCGCCAGCAGCGCCGGGAAAGCGGGGGCCGCTTACACCACAGATACGCAGTATTTT.

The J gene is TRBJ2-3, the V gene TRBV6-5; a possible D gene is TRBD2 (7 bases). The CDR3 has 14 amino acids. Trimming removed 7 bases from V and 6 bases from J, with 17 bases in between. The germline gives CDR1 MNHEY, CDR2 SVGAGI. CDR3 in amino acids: CASTLARQGDTQYF. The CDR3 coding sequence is TGTGCCAGCACACTAGCGCGTCAGGGGGATACGCAGTATTTT.

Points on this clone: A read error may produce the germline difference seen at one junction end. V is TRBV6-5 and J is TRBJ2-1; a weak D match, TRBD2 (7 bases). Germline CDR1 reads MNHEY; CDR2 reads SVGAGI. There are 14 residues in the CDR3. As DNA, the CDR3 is TGTGCCATCAGTGAGTGGGGGGGCCGCGGTGAGCAGTTCTTC. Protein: CAISEWGGRGEQFF.

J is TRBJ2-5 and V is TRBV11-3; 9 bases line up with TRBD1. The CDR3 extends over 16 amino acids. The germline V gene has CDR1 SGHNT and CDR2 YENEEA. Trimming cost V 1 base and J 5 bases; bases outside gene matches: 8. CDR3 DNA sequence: TGTGCCAGCAGCTTAGCGCGACAGGGGGGTAGGGAGACCCAGTACTTC. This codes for CASSLARQGGRETQYF.

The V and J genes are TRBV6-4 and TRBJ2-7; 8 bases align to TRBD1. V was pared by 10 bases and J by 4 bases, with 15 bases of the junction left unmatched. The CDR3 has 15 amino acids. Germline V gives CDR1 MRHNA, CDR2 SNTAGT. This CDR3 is CATEDRAKVGYEQYF. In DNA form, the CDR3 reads TGTGCCACCGAGGACAGGGCCAAGGTTGGTTACGAGCAGTACTTC.

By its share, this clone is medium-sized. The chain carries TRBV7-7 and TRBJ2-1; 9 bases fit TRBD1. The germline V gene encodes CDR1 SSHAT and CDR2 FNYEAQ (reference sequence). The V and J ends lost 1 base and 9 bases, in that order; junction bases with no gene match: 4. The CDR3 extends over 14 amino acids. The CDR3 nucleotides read TGTGCCAGCAGCTTAGACAGGGGGCAAGGTGAGCAGTTCTTC. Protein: CASSLDRGQGEQFF.